This passage covers 9 T cell receptor beta chains from one sample sequenced in a study of beta chain features in type 1 diabetes. Sequenced material consisted of expressed TCRB transcripts (all of the isolated RNA was reverse transcribed). Produced via immunoSEQ multiplex PCR; TCRdb's table is partial and in-frame only. This table has a few hundred thousand clones, around a fifth appearing once. The sample taken for sequencing was naive CD4+ T cells from blood. The receptors originated from a woman aged 18-29 years in good health.

This clone has a handful of counts. The chain is built from TRBV5-4 and TRBJ2-1; 13 bases are a match to TRBD2. CDR3 length: 14 residues. J was trimmed by 6 bases and V by 3 bases; bases with no gene match: 0. Germline V gene data show CDR1 as SGHNT and CDR2 as YYREEE (reference sequence). Here the CDR3 DNA reads TGTGCCAGCAGCTGGACTAGCGGGAGCAATGAGCAGTTCTTC. This sequence encodes CASSWTSGSNEQFF.

This clone was recorded a few times. For the CDR3, the DNA is TGTGCCAGCAGCCAGGGGACAGTTTACAATGAGCAGTTCTTC. Translating gives CASSQGTVYNEQFF. This chain joins TRBV7-2 and TRBJ2-1; TRBD1 matches 7 bases. Unmatched junction bases numbered 5, after V lost 5 bases and J lost 4 bases. In germline, CDR1 is SGHTA, CDR2 FQGNSA. The CDR3 contains 14 residues.

For this clone: The same CDR3 arises from other DNA sequences in this sample as well. The V call is TRBV14, the J call TRBJ1-2; tentatively, D is TRBD1 (5 bases). The CDR3 runs to 13 residues. V was trimmed by 4 bases and J by 2 bases, leaving 8 bases between them. Germline V gene sequence: CDR1 SGHDN, CDR2 FVKESK. This chain's CDR3 is CASSPGQNYGYTF. In DNA, the CDR3 is TGTGCCAGCAGCCCAGGGCAGAACTATGGCTACACCTTC.

This chain connects TRBV4-2 to TRBJ2-1; possible D gene TRBD1, 5 bases. The germline V gene encodes CDR1 LGHNA and CDR2 YNFKEQ. This CDR3 is 14 amino acids long. The V end lost 1 base, the J end lost 7 bases, and 11 bases lay between the germline ends. In DNA, the CDR3 is TGTGCCAGCAGCCAAGTTGAAAGGGGAAATGAGCAGTTCTTC. It yields the protein CASSQVERGNEQFF.

CDR3 amino acids: CAISSSGGFNEQFF. The CDR3 DNA follows: TGTGCCATCAGTTCTAGCGGGGGATTCAATGAGCAGTTCTTC. The chain is built from TRBV10-3 and TRBJ2-1; TRBD2 matches 10 bases. The V segment lost 5 bases and the J segment 6 bases; nucleotides outside the gene matches: 4. The germline V gene has CDR1 ENHRY and CDR2 SYGVKD. The CDR3 runs 14 residues.

Note on this clone: The same CDR3 can be traced to other DNA sequences in this sample. The rearrangement links TRBV18 to TRBJ2-1; 9 bases are shared with TRBD1. Germline CDR1 reads KGHSH; CDR2 reads LQKENI. CDR3 length equals 15 residues. The V and J ends lost 3 bases and 4 bases, in that order; junction bases with no gene match: 4. DNA of the CDR3: TGTGCCAGCTCACCGGGGACAGGGACGTACAATGAGCAGTTCTTC. Its translation is CASSPGTGTYNEQFF.

The gene calls are TRBV25-1 and TRBJ1-6, with 8 bases fitting TRBD1. The CDR3 length is 13 residues. The germline CDR1 and CDR2 sequences are MGHDK and SYGVNS. The CDR3 DNA sequence: TGTGCTAGTACAGGGGGGATCGGTTCACCCCTCCACTTT. Translated, it gives CASTGGIGSPLHF.

The chain recombines TRBV4-2 with TRBJ2-7; 14 bases fit TRBD2. Germline CDR1 LGHNA, CDR2 YNFKEQ. CDR3 length: 17 residues. J lost 3 bases, V lost 3 bases, and 7 bases had no gene match. CDR3 residues: CASSQSGTSGGYYEQYF. The CDR3 DNA sequence: TGTGCCAGCAGCCAGTCCGGGACTAGCGGGGGCTACTACGAGCAGTACTTC.

This CDR3 is CASSLLDRGGYGYTF. CDR3 bases: TGTGCCAGCAGCCTCCTGGACAGGGGTGGCTATGGCTACACCTTC. The rearrangement links TRBV5-6 to TRBJ1-2; 9 bases are a match to TRBD1. This CDR3 contains 15 residues. Germline-derived CDR1 and CDR2 are SGHDT and YYEEEE. V was pared by 4 bases and J by 4 bases, with 8 bases of the junction left unmatched.